The following is a T cell receptor beta chain sequence with its context. The count of this clone is one. The antigen it binds to is not known. The sample holds no much larger clone one base away, and base qualities are not on file. The sample's time point, from its label and the paper: baseline before first vaccination. The treatment or condition label, as the study defines it: meningococcal conjugate vaccine given as trial control. Vaccinee samples were obtained from the UK trials COV001 and COV002, which included a single-blind randomized controlled phase 2/3 trial of AZD1222 (ChAdOx1 nCoV-19) in healthy adults. For TCRbeta chain sequencing, PBMC samples were collected from trial participants at day 0 and at day 28 after the second dose. CDR1 and CDR2 are drawn from the germline V gene (reference sequence): GTSNPN, SVGIG. The trim is 0 bases for V and 2 bases for J, with a gap of 10 bases between the germline ends. The CDR3 spans 14 residues, from the cysteine through the phenylalanine. Just the 42-base CDR3 DNA is kept, in frame starting at base 1.

This entry is derived from a study of T cell responses to AZD1222 COVID-19 vaccine (dated by TCRdb to the early 2020s). Some background on the complete study: TCR sequencing covered 233 trial participants: roughly 200 given two doses of AZD1222 and 26 given two doses of MenACWY control vaccine. Trial participants were enrolled by age into subgroups of 18-55, 56-69 and 70-plus years, and 148, 28 and 57 TCR-sequenced participants, respectively, were included in these subgroups.

The CDR3 regions of human TCRbeta chains were analyzed by immunosequencing. In the source study's methods: TCRs in the repertoires were compared against a reference library of SARS-CoV-2-specific TCRs that had been generated with the MIRA antigen-specificity platform. Breadth was defined as the fraction of unique TCRs that were SARS-CoV-2-associated, and depth was defined as the fraction of total T cells that were SARS-CoV-2-associated. Using the MIRA data, every spike-specific TCR was mapped to the spike region that the TCR reacted to and assigned to either a CD4 or a CD8 class. Log10-transformed breadth and depth values were compared by one-way ANOVA with Sidak's multiple comparisons tests. TCRdb provides this immuneACCESS table in a form limited to in-frame rearrangements. Some clones are lacking; in checked studies, under half of them reflect an unresolved V gene, and why the rest are absent is not known. Clone size and V and J calls were adopted from that table, with D and trimming inferred from the DNA. The sample yields about 98,000 clones; 85% to 90% were counted once. The ten most abundant clones make up 10% to 13% of the sample.

Study-wide conclusions, independent of this receptor: After two AZD1222 doses, spike-specific TCR breadth and depth were significantly higher than at day 0 and than in MenACWY recipients. Because no day 14 peak-response samples were available, the repertoires could be characterized only after the peak T cell response. Reportedly, almost half of the unique spike-specific TCRs recognized epitopes lying outside the regions that are mutated in the B.1.351 and B.1.1.7 variants. The 56-69-year group was small, and its depth increase did not reach significance, likely because of low power. Conclusions about previously exposed vaccinees are limited, since just 5 to 7 AZD1222 recipients were seropositive for SARS-CoV-2 at baseline. The whole spike protein was spanned by vaccine-associated CD4 TCRs, and dominant responses were seen in regions 160-218 and 743-854. Participants were mostly white British and included more females than males, and it was suggested by the authors that clonal diversity may have been underestimated.

Rearrangement joined TRBV30 to TRBJ1-2, with no reliable assignment of the D segment. Specimen: peripheral blood, collected on day 0 of MenACWY control vaccination. The TCR was taken from an adult in good health. The CDR3 protein sequence reads: CAWSVRAGNYGYTF. DNA sequence: TGTGCCTGGAGTGTACGGGCAGGAAACTATGGCTACACCTTC.